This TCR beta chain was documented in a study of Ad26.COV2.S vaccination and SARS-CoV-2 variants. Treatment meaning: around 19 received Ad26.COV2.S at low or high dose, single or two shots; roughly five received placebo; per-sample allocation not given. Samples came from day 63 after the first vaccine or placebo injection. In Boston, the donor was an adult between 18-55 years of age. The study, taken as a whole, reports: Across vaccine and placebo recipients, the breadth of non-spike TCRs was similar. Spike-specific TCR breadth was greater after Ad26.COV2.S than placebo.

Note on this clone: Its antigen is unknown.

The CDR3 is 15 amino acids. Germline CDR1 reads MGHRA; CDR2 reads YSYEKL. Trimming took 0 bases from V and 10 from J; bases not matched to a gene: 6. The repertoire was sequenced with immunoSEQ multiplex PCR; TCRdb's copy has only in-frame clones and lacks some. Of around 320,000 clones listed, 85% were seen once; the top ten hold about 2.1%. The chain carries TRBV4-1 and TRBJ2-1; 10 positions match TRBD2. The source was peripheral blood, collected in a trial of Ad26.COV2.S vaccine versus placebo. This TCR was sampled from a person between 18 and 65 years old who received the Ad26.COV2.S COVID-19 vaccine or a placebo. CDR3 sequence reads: CASSQESSGGNEQFF. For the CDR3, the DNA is TGCGCCAGCAGCCAAGAGAGTAGCGGGGGGAACGAGCAGTTCTTC.